These 19 T cell receptor beta chains originate from one sample sequenced in a study of blood T cell repertoires in COVID-19. Only in-frame clones appear in the TCRdb table, and some are missing; sequencing was by immunoSEQ multiplex PCR. The sample carries 210,000 or so clones, 89% recorded once. Sequencing was done on a sample of peripheral blood. All receptors come from a woman in her thirties or forties with acute or convalescent COVID-19.

Here the CDR3 DNA reads TGTGCCAGCAGTTACTACGAGGGCAGTGGAAACACCATATATTTT. Its protein is CASSYYEGSGNTIYF. The rearrangement joins TRBV6-5 to TRBJ1-3; D not resolved. The CDR3 contains 15 residues. CDR1 is MNHEY and CDR2 is SVGAGI in the germline V gene. Trimming left V 1 base short and J 3 bases short, with 10 bases between.

V gene TRBV19 combines with J gene TRBJ1-1, with 9 bases fitting TRBD1. CDR1 LNHDA and CDR2 SQIVND come from the germline V gene (reference sequence). Trimming at V came to 5 bases and at J to 1 base, leaving 5 bases not matched to a gene. The CDR3 runs 15 residues. The CDR3 DNA reads TGTGCCAGTAGTCACGCACAGGGGGCGAACACTGAAGCTTTCTTT. As protein: CASSHAQGANTEAFF.

The J gene is TRBJ1-4, the V gene TRBV28; D unclear. The CDR3 totals 15 residues. Germline V lookup: CDR1 MDHEN, CDR2 SYDVKM. Between the trimmed V and J ends, which lost 4 bases and 7 bases, there was a span of 16 bases. The CDR3 is CASSSPGSSGEKLFF. In nucleotides, the CDR3 is TGTGCCAGCAGTTCCCCGGGGTCCTCAGGTGAAAAACTGTTTTTT. Full variable domain (missing parts from reference TRBV28 and TRBJ1-4): DVKVTQSSRYLVKRTGEKVFLECVQDMDHENMFWYRQDPGLGLRLIYFSYDVKMKEKGDIPEGYSVSREKKERFSLILESASTNQTSMYLCASSSPGSSGEKLFFGSGTQLSVL.

This clone was counted between two and nine times. This chain links TRBV3-1 (or the pseudogene TRBV3-2) with TRBJ2-1; 11 bases fit TRBD2. The CDR3 extends over 17 amino acids. V lost 4 bases, J lost 0 bases, and 5 bases stayed unmatched. The germline V gene has CDR1 LGHDT and CDR2 YNNKEL (reference sequence). CDR3: CASSPPLAGASYNEQFF. The CDR3 bases are TGTGCCAGCAGCCCCCCACTAGCGGGGGCCTCCTACAATGAGCAGTTCTTC.

The genes are TRBV6-1 and TRBJ2-7; 10 nucleotides line up with TRBD2. Germline CDR1 and CDR2: MNHNS and SASEGT. The junction had 7 bases not matched to a gene; V was cut back by 2 bases and J by 6 bases. The CDR3 has 15 residues. CDR3 nucleotides: TGTGCCAGCAGTGAACAGCGGGGGGGCCGAACCGAGCAGTACGTC. Translated: CASSEQRGGRTEQYV.

The rearrangement uses TRBV5-1 and TRBJ2-2; TRBD2 agrees at 15 bases. The germline gives CDR1 SGHRS, CDR2 YFSETQ. With 3 bases clipped from V and 3 bases from J, the junction kept 3 bases outside the gene matches. The CDR3 extends over 17 amino acids. DNA for the CDR3: TGCGCCAGCAGCTCGGGACTAGCGGGGGGATACACCGGGGAGCTGTTTTTT. The encoded protein is CASSSGLAGGYTGELFF.

The chain links TRBV30 to TRBJ1-5; a weak D match, TRBD1 (5 bases). Trimming removed 2 bases from V and 4 bases from J, with 9 bases in between. The CDR3 is 13 residues long. Per germline, CDR1 GTSNPN and CDR2 SVGIG (reference sequence). The CDR3 spells CAWSQEGNQPQHF. DNA for the CDR3: TGTGCCTGGAGTCAGGAGGGGAATCAGCCCCAGCATTTT.

The V gene is TRBV6-6, the J gene TRBJ1-1; perhaps TRBD1 as D (6 bases). V shed 4 bases and J shed 3 bases, with 12 bases lying between them. CDR1 MNHNY and CDR2 SVGAGI come from the germline V gene (reference sequence). The CDR3 length is 14 residues. The CDR3 region has the DNA TGTGCCAGCAGTTTCACAGGGAGGGACACTGAAGCTTTCTTT. Protein sequence: CASSFTGRDTEAFF.

J is TRBJ1-6 and V is TRBV29-1; TRBD1 matches 9 bases. Trimming removed 6 bases from V and 6 bases from J; junction bases left unmatched: 6. Germline CDR1 and CDR2: SQVTM and ANQGSEA. CDR3 length equals 14 residues. The CDR3 DNA reads TGCAGCGTCCGACAGGGGGAAATTAATTCACCCCTCCACTTT. Encoded protein: CSVRQGEINSPLHF.

The V and J genes are TRBV27 and TRBJ2-1; 13 nucleotides match TRBD2. The CDR3 has 17 residues. Germline V gene sequence: CDR1 MNHEY, CDR2 SMNVEV (reference sequence). Unmatched junction bases numbered 1, after V lost 2 bases and J lost 0 bases. CDR3 nucleotides: TGTGCCAGCAGTTTAACTAGCGGGGGGGCCTCCTACAATGAGCAGTTCTTC. Encoded protein: CASSLTSGGASYNEQFF.

V gene TRBV7-8 combines with J gene TRBJ2-5, with a possible D match to TRBD1 (5 bases). Between the trimmed V and J ends, which lost 1 base and 4 bases, there was a span of 13 bases. Germline V lookup: CDR1 SGHVS, CDR2 FQNEAQ. The CDR3 covers 15 residues. The CDR3 is CASSLVPGSGETQYF. CDR3 nucleotide sequence: TGTGCCAGCAGCTTAGTACCAGGGTCTGGAGAGACCCAGTACTTC.

The chain combines TRBV9 with TRBJ2-5; 8 bases are shared with TRBD1. The CDR3 consists of 13 residues. The V gene end was trimmed by 4 bases and the J gene end by 7 bases; junction bases not matched to a gene: 6. Germline lookup yields CDR1 SGDLS and CDR2 YYNGEE. The CDR3 sequence is CASSPGQGGTQYF. The CDR3 DNA reads as TGTGCCAGCAGCCCAGGACAGGGCGGGACCCAGTACTTC.

This clone was counted once. The V call is TRBV5-1, the J call TRBJ1-1; 8 bases agree with TRBD1. The ends lost 5 bases at V and 2 bases at J; junction bases unmatched: 5. Germline V lookup: CDR1 SGHRS, CDR2 YFSETQ. The length of the CDR3 is 14 residues. This CDR3 is CASRHGQGNTEAFF. The CDR3 DNA sequence: TGCGCCAGCAGACATGGACAGGGAAACACTGAAGCTTTCTTT.

This chain links TRBV15 with TRBJ1-2, with a tentative D call TRBD1 (6 bases). From germline, CDR1 is LNHNV and CDR2 YYDKDF (reference sequence). Trimming took off 0 bases at V and 6 bases at J, with 11 bases between the two ends. The CDR3 sequence is 14 residues long. The CDR3 region is CATSRDQGTNGYTF. The DNA for the CDR3 is TGTGCCACCAGCAGAGATCAAGGGACAAATGGCTACACCTTC.

The J gene is TRBJ1-4, the V gene TRBV27; no firm D call. Deletions cut 1 base from V and 13 bases from J, with 16 bases between. CDR1 MNHEY and CDR2 SMNVEV come from the germline V gene (reference sequence). CDR3 size: 14 residues. The CDR3 here is CASSLLISPVVLFF. As DNA, the CDR3 is TGTGCCAGCAGTTTATTAATCTCCCCGGTAGTACTGTTTTTT.

This chain uses TRBV3-1 (or the pseudogene TRBV3-2) with TRBJ1-2; D unclear. The CDR3 spans 12 residues. Deletions cut 4 bases from V and 7 bases from J, with 10 bases between. Germline CDR1 LGHDT, CDR2 YNNKEL (reference sequence). CDR3 coding DNA: TGTGCCAGCAGCCTCGAAGGGAGTGGCTACACCTTC. Translating it yields CASSLEGSGYTF.

V gene TRBV6-1 combines with J gene TRBJ2-7, with 14 bases aligning to TRBD2. The J segment lost 5 bases and the V segment lost 4 bases, leaving 10 bases of the junction unmatched. CDR1 is MNHNS and CDR2 is SASEGT in the germline V gene. The CDR3 loop spans 17 amino acids. As DNA, the CDR3 is TGTGCCAGCAGTGGCCGCCGACTAGCGGGGGGGCGGGACGAGCAGTACGTC. It translates to CASSGRRLAGGRDEQYV.

The rearrangement links TRBV5-1 to TRBJ2-5, with D perhaps TRBD1 (5 bases). The germline V gene has CDR1 SGHRS and CDR2 YFSETQ. The CDR3 length is 16 residues. V was clipped by 4 bases and J by 0 bases, with 16 bases between them. CDR3 bases: TGCGCCAGCAGCCCACGAGGACACCAGTACCAAGAGACCCAGTACTTC. Its translation: CASSPRGHQYQETQYF. Looking up the rest from reference TRBV5-1 and TRBJ2-5 gives the full variable domain: KAGVTQTPRYLIKTRGQQVTLSCSPISGHRSVSWYQQTPGQGLQFLFEYFSETQRNKGNFPGRFSGRQFSNSRSEMNVSTLELGDSALYLCASSPRGHQYQETQYFGPGTRLLVL.

The chain couples TRBV13 to TRBJ2-7; D not resolved. With 3 bases removed from V and 1 base from J, the gap between germline ends came to 10 bases. Germline lookup yields CDR1 PRHDT and CDR2 FYEKMQ (reference sequence). CDR3 length equals 14 residues. The CDR3 DNA follows: TGTGCCAGCAGCTTCCTTGGCAGGTCCTACGAGCAGTACGTC. This translates into CASSFLGRSYEQYV.